This T cell receptor beta chain was documented in a study of CD8+CD57+ T cells in acquired aplastic anemia. Study context: Quantities of DNA derived from sorted CD4+ and CD8+ cells averaged around 3 ug.

Study observations and caveats: Patients and controls were found to share twenty-nine CD8+ CDR3 sequences. Patients and controls were not found to differ significantly in CD8+ Simpson's diversity.

Notes on this clonotype: The target antigen is unknown.

The germline V gene encodes CDR1 LNHDA and CDR2 SQIVND (reference sequence). The V end lost 9 bases, the J end lost 0 bases, and 13 bases lay between the germline ends. The CDR3 has 14 residues. Template material for TCR beta VDJ and CDR3 profiling consisted of genomic DNA. Using its own MiXCR run on the reads, TCRdb lists one record per CDR3 protein. The data show under 200,000 distinct CDR3 sequences, roughly 64% seen once. The sequence was obtained from a human donor with severe aplastic anemia or a healthy control (not recorded which). This chain links TRBV19 with TRBJ2-3, with a weak D call TRBD2 (5 bases). The sequenced material came from sorted CD4+, CD8+, or CD8+CD57+ T cells (not recorded which) from PBMCs. CDR3 amino acids: CASIVRGSTDTQYF. In DNA, the CDR3 is TGTGCCAGCATCGTTAGAGGGAGCACAGATACGCAGTATTTT.